Listed below are T cell receptor beta chains from one sample, sequenced in a study of T-cell reconstitution after alpha-beta-depleted transplantation in children. TCRdb called the PCR reads again in MiXCR, with one record for every CDR3 protein. The sample has about 260,000 distinct CDR3 sequences, approximately 8% seen once. This sample comprised PBMCs, mostly from graft donor cells, obtained 180 days after TCRalphabeta/CD19-depleted stem cell transplant. These receptors came from a male patient younger than 18 who had a stem cell transplant for acute lymphoblastic leukemia, so the T cells may come from the graft donor. Both conserved end residues are trimmed from each CDR3.

TRBV7-6	TRBJ2-3	ASSLAPPTRRGGSTDTQY
TRBV5-1	TRBJ2-1	ASSLARLAGVPL
TRBV20-1	TRBJ2-7	SARPTASGRAYEQY
TRBV27	TRBJ1-2	ASSFGFGQGNGYT
TRBV7-2	TRBJ2-7	ASSLARDRRFYEQY
TRBV4-3	TRBJ2-2	ASSQERGTGTGELF
TRBV12-3/TRBV12-4	TRBJ2-3	ASVSGQSTDTQY
TRBV21-1	TRBJ1-5	ASSKGGEGESNQPQH
TRBV27	TRBJ2-6	ASSLSPSGANVLT
TRBV20-1	TRBJ2-3	SASWGQGPPTQY
TRBV4-3	TRBJ2-3	ASSQDRRTSGGLVSTQY
TRBV6-2/TRBV6-3	TRBJ1-1	ASRLVIPNTEAF
TRBV5-4	TRBJ2-7	ASSLDRTGGYEQY
TRBV20-1	TRBJ2-6	SAFWASNVLT
TRBV18	TRBJ2-5	ASSQASDQETQY
TRBV21-1	TRBJ2-7	ASSPGAQQY
TRBV10-3	TRBJ2-7	AISDGRSGNSYEQY
TRBV5-8	TRBJ1-1	ASSLDLQGGTEAF
TRBV5-5	TRBJ1-5	ASSHITGSGNQPQH
TRBV20-1	TRBJ1-6	SARGGRDNSPLH
TRBV28	TRBJ2-6	ASSFLAGENGANVLT
TRBV5-5	TRBJ2-5	ASSLEGVPRETQY
TRBV28	TRBJ2-1	ASSFGTLYNEQF
TRBV5-1	TRBJ2-7	ASSGDAGAYEQY
TRBV19	TRBJ2-3	ASSDGGTSGMTDTQY
TRBV7-3	TRBJ2-3	ASSSGQGRADTQY
TRBV28	TRBJ1-1	ASSFNDEAF
TRBV29-1	TRBJ2-7	SAYGRGGSYEQY
TRBV3-1	TRBJ2-7	ASSSRDGPYEQY
TRBV20-1	TRBJ1-2	SASRTGGNGYT
TRBV20-1	TRBJ1-6	SAPPNRDNSPLH
TRBV11-2	TRBJ2-5	ASSPSGTSGYQETQY
TRBV20-1	TRBJ2-3	SASDRGRMSTDTQY
TRBV7-3	TRBJ2-1	ASSSTSGVDEQF
TRBV29-1	TRBJ2-5	SVEDKDYSGGTLRGETQY
TRBV4-2	TRBJ2-7	ASSPGTSGAYEQY
TRBV4-3	TRBJ2-7	ASSQEAFGGGAREQY
TRBV12-3/TRBV12-4	TRBJ2-7	ASTGRNSYEQY
TRBV12-3/TRBV12-4	TRBJ2-3	ASSASGRVTDTQY
TRBV7-3	TRBJ2-7	ASSLTVSGGAYEQY
TRBV6-1	TRBJ2-1	ASSPRGLYNEQF
TRBV9	TRBJ2-1	ASSVAPSGRALYNEQF
TRBV20-1	TRBJ2-3	SANGLAGDLDTQY
TRBV12-5	TRBJ2-2	ASGPRDTGELF
TRBV6-5	TRBJ1-3	ASRTAGTPNSGNTIY
TRBV5-1	TRBJ2-1	ASSSRGPGLYNEQF
TRBV20-1	TRBJ2-2	SASGWRAGELF
TRBV29-1	TRBJ2-1	SVERGRGNEQF
TRBV10-3	TRBJ2-2	AIRTSGVSGELF